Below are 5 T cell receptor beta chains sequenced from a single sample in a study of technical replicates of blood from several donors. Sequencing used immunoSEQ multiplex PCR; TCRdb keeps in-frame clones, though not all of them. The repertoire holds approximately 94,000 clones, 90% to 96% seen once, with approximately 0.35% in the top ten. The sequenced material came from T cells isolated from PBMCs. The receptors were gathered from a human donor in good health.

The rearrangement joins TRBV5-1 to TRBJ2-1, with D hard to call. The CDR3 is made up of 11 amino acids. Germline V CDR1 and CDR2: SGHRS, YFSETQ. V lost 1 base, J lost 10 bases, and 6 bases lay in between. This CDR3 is CASSLRREQFF. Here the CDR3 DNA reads TGCGCCAGCAGCTTGCGGAGAGAGCAGTTCTTC.

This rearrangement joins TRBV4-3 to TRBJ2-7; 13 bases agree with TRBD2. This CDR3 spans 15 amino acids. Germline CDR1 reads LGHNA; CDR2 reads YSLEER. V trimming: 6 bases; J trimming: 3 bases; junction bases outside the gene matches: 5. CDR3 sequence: CASRLGLAGVYEQYF. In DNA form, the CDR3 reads TGCGCCAGCAGACTAGGACTAGCGGGAGTCTACGAGCAGTACTTC.

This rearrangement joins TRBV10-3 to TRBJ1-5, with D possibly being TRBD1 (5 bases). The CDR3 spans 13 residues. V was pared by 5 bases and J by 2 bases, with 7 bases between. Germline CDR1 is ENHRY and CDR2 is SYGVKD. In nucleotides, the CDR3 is TGTGCCATCAGTTCGGGGGGCAATCAGCCCCAGCATTTT. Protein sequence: CAISSGGNQPQHF.

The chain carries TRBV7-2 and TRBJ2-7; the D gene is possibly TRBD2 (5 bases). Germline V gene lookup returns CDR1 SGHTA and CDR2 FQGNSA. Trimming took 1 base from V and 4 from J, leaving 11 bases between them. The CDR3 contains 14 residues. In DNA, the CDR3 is TGTGCCAGCAGCTTAGGTCTGGGAGTTTACGAGCAGTACTTC. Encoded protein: CASSLGLGVYEQYF.

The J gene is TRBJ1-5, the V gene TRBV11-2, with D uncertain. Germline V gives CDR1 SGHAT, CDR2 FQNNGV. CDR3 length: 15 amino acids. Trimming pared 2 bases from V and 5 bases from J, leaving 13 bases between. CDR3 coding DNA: TGTGCCAGCAGCTTAAGTGGGCAGCTGGATCAGCCCCAGCATTTT. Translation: CASSLSGQLDQPQHF.